The 31 T cell receptor beta chains listed next were all sequenced from one sample in a study of radiotherapy plus CTLA-4 blockade in lung cancer. Using immunoSEQ multiplex PCR, the repertoire was profiled, and TCRdb retains in-frame clones only, with some absent. The sample yields about 85,000 clones, 86% seen once. Sample: peripheral blood, taken from a patient treated with radiotherapy plus ipilimumab. These receptors came from a human donor with non-small cell lung cancer who had a partial response to radiotherapy plus ipilimumab.

This chain links TRBV5-1 with TRBJ2-3, with 13 bases identical to TRBD2. This CDR3 spans 16 amino acids. V dropped 4 bases and J dropped 3; count of bases not matched to a gene: 5. Germline values: CDR1 SGHRS, CDR2 YFSETQ. The CDR3 here is CASSLGTSGATDTQYF. CDR3 nucleotides: TGCGCCAGCAGCCTAGGGACTAGCGGGGCTACAGATACGCAGTATTTT.

This clone was seen a handful of times. This chain connects TRBV4-1 to TRBJ1-6, with 7 bases identical to TRBD1. Germline V lookup: CDR1 MGHRA, CDR2 YSYEKL. V lost 1 base and J lost 7; bases outside the gene matches: 4. CDR3 length: 15 residues. For the CDR3, the DNA is TGCGCCAGCAGCCAAGGGCGGGACAGAAATTCACCCCTCCACTTT. It encodes CASSQGRDRNSPLHF.

A note on this clone: Distinct nucleotide sequences in the sample also encode this CDR3. The rearrangement uses TRBV9 and TRBJ1-1, with a possible D match to TRBD1 (5 bases). Per the germline V gene, CDR1 is SGDLS and CDR2 is YYNGEE. This CDR3 contains 16 residues. V was shortened by 0 bases and J by 7 bases, with 19 bases between the two germline ends. CDR3 coding DNA: TGTGCCAGCAGCGTAGGTGGTGGGGCGAAATCATTTGAAGCTTTCTTT. Its translation is CASSVGGGAKSFEAFF.

This clone appeared a single time. The CDR3 DNA reads as TGTGCCAGCAGCCAACGACAGATCTCCTATAATTCACCCCTCCACTTT. It codes for CASSQRQISYNSPLHF. The chain links TRBV7-2 to TRBJ1-6, with D possibly being TRBD1 (5 bases). Germline V gives CDR1 SGHTA, CDR2 FQGNSA. Trimming cost V 5 bases and J 0 bases, with 11 bases left between them. This CDR3 has 16 amino acids. Together with reference TRBV7-2 and TRBJ1-6, the CDR3 gives the full variable domain: GAGVSQSPSNKVTEKGKDVELRCDPISGHTALYWYRQSLGQGLEFLIYFQGNSAPDKSGLPSDRFSAERTGGSVSTLTIQRTQQEDSAVYLCASSQRQISYNSPLHFGNGTRLTVT.

The chain couples TRBV28 to TRBJ2-5; 9 nucleotides agree with TRBD2. This CDR3 is 16 amino acids long. V shed 3 bases, J shed 4 bases, and the junction held 9 bases outside the gene matches. Germline V gene data show CDR1 as MDHEN and CDR2 as SYDVKM. CDR3 coding DNA: TGTGCCAGCAGTTTCTTACTAGCGGGTGGAAGAGAGACCCAGTACTTC. Protein product: CASSFLLAGGRETQYF.

In this sample, this clone turned up once. The CDR3 region has the DNA TGCGCCAGCAGCTTACTAGCGGTCCAAGAGACCCAGTACTTC. It encodes CASSLLAVQETQYF. The V and J genes are TRBV5-1 and TRBJ2-5, with 8 bases fitting TRBD2. V gave up 2 bases and J gave up 1 base; unmatched junction bases: 1. The germline CDR1 and CDR2 sequences are SGHRS and YFSETQ. The CDR3 sequence is 14 residues long. The full variable domain, in which reference TRBV5-1 and TRBJ2-5 provide the parts outside the CDR3, is KAGVTQTPRYLIKTRGQQVTLSCSPISGHRSVSWYQQTPGQGLQFLFEYFSETQRNKGNFPGRFSGRQFSNSRSEMNVSTLELGDSALYLCASSLLAVQETQYFGPGTRLLVL.

The V call is TRBV5-4, the J call TRBJ2-3; possible D gene TRBD1, 6 bases. The CDR3 runs 14 residues. CDR1 SGHNT and CDR2 YYREEE come from the germline V gene (reference sequence). V was pared by 6 bases and J by 1 base, with 12 bases between. CDR3 sequence: CASTVGAGTDTQYF. The CDR3 DNA is TGTGCCAGCACGGTGGGGGCTGGCACAGATACGCAGTATTTT.

The chain uses TRBV10-3 and TRBJ2-7; 9 bases map to TRBD1. The CDR3 sequence is 13 residues long. Germline V gene lookup returns CDR1 ENHRY and CDR2 SYGVKD. V trimming: 6 bases; J trimming: 5 bases; junction bases outside the gene matches: 5. The CDR3 DNA is TGTGCCATCAGCACAGGGGGCTTCGACGAGCAGTACTTC. Translation: CAISTGGFDEQYF.

The V and J genes are TRBV6-5 and TRBJ2-7; 7 nucleotides agree with TRBD1. Germline CDR1 and CDR2: MNHEY and SVGAGI. The CDR3 extends over 14 amino acids. Losses at the gene ends were 6 bases for V and 2 bases for J; bases not matched to a gene: 7. The CDR3 loop reads CASSPDRVTYEQYF. For the CDR3, the DNA is TGTGCCAGCAGCCCCGACAGGGTTACCTACGAGCAGTACTTC.

The V gene is TRBV7-2, the J gene TRBJ1-3; perhaps TRBD1 as D (5 bases). Germline V gene sequence: CDR1 SGHTA, CDR2 FQGNSA. The CDR3 contains 13 residues. The V end lost 1 base, the J end lost 6 bases, and 7 bases lay between the germline ends. The CDR3 bases are TGTGCCAGCAGCTTAGTAGGGGCAAACACCATATATTTT. As protein: CASSLVGANTIYF.

This chain uses TRBV27 with TRBJ1-4; a weak D match, TRBD1 (6 bases). The CDR3 spans 16 residues. CDR1 and CDR2 (germline): MNHEY, SMNVEV (reference sequence). The germline V and J ends were trimmed by 6 bases and 3 bases, with 17 bases remaining between them. This CDR3 reads CASRARGAGANEKLFF. CDR3 nucleotides: TGTGCCAGCAGGGCCCGGGGGGCCGGTGCTAATGAAAAACTGTTTTTT.

The CDR3 DNA reads TGTGCCAGCCAAAGCCTGGGCGGGAGCTTCACAGATACGCAGTATTTT. Encoded protein: CASQSLGGSFTDTQYF. This chain links TRBV27 with TRBJ2-3, with 7 nucleotides matching TRBD2. The CDR3 runs to 16 residues. Trimming cost V 8 bases and J 2 bases; bases outside gene matches: 13. The germline V gene has CDR1 MNHEY and CDR2 SMNVEV (reference sequence).

This chain uses TRBV6-1 with TRBJ1-4, with 9 bases identical to TRBD1. Germline CDR1 reads MNHNS; CDR2 reads SASEGT. The length of the CDR3 is 13 residues. With 5 bases clipped from V and 8 bases from J, the junction kept 3 bases outside the gene matches. CDR3 residues: CASSTGGREKLFF. CDR3 nucleotides: TGTGCCAGCAGTACAGGGGGCAGGGAAAAACTGTTTTTT.

The chain is built from TRBV4-1 and TRBJ2-1; 10 nucleotides line up with TRBD2. This CDR3 spans 15 amino acids. Germline trimming cut 5 bases from V and 5 bases from J; bases unmatched to any gene: 6. Germline CDR1 MGHRA, CDR2 YSYEKL. CDR3 in amino acids: CASSVGTSANNEQFF. The CDR3 DNA reads TGCGCCAGCAGCGTTGGGACTAGCGCGAACAATGAGCAGTTCTTC.

Here the CDR3 DNA reads TGTGCCAGTAGTTTCCTGACTAGCGGGAGCTCCAAAAACATTCAGTACTTC. Translating it yields CASSFLTSGSSKNIQYF. This rearrangement joins TRBV19 to TRBJ2-4; TRBD2 matches at 12 bases. This CDR3 spans 17 amino acids. Germline V CDR1 and CDR2: LNHDA, SQIVND (reference sequence). V lost 5 bases to trimming and J lost 2 bases; unmatched junction nucleotides: 7.

J is TRBJ2-1 and V is TRBV29-1; 7 positions match TRBD2. The germline V gene has CDR1 SQVTM and CDR2 ANQGSEA. Trimming at V came to 3 bases and at J to 0 bases, leaving 8 bases not matched to a gene. This CDR3 contains 16 residues. DNA of the CDR3: TGCAGCGTTGATAGGGCTAGCGGCCACTCCTACAATGAGCAGTTCTTC. Translated, it gives CSVDRASGHSYNEQFF.

The chain combines TRBV5-1 with TRBJ2-7, with a possible D match to TRBD1 (6 bases). This CDR3 has 16 residues. Deletions cut 1 base from V and 0 bases from J, with 14 bases between. Germline V gene data show CDR1 as SGHRS and CDR2 as YFSETQ. This CDR3 reads CASSLWDTKSSYEQYF. The CDR3 nucleotides are TGCGCCAGCAGCTTGTGGGACACGAAAAGCTCCTACGAGCAGTACTTC.

The rearrangement joins TRBV29-1 to TRBJ2-2; 7 bases fit TRBD2. The germline CDR1 and CDR2 sequences are SQVTM and ANQGSEA. This CDR3 has 12 residues. Trimming cost V 4 bases and J 4 bases; bases outside gene matches: 0. CDR3 in DNA: TGCAGCGTTGGCGGGGGCACCGGGGAGCTGTTTTTT. This sequence encodes CSVGGGTGELFF.

The sample holds a few counts of this clone. The CDR3 spells CAISESPIMSSYEQYF. The CDR3 DNA is TGTGCCATCAGTGAGTCTCCGATAATGAGCTCCTACGAGCAGTACTTC. This sequence joins TRBV10-3 and TRBJ2-7; no definite D call. CDR3 length: 16 residues. V was trimmed by 0 bases and J by 0 bases, leaving 12 bases between them. The germline V gene encodes CDR1 ENHRY and CDR2 SYGVKD.

The chain combines TRBV28 with TRBJ2-2, with 9 bases fitting TRBD1. Trimming removed 6 bases from V and 4 bases from J; junction bases left unmatched: 3. Looked up from germline, CDR1 is MDHEN and CDR2 is SYDVKM. The CDR3 consists of 14 residues. CDR3 bases: TGTGCCAGCAGCGGGACAGGGTCCACCGGGGAGCTGTTTTTT. Translation: CASSGTGSTGELFF.

The V gene is TRBV6-1, the J gene TRBJ2-6; 7 nucleotides match TRBD1. This CDR3 has 13 amino acids. Germline V gene data show CDR1 as MNHNS and CDR2 as SASEGT. With 11 bases clipped from V and 0 bases from J, the junction kept 1 base outside the gene matches. The CDR3 sequence: CAGQVSGANVLTF. Written as DNA, the CDR3 is TGTGCCGGACAGGTCTCTGGGGCCAACGTCCTGACTTTC.

The chain recombines TRBV10-3 with TRBJ2-3, with 8 positions matching TRBD2. The junction had 5 bases not matched to a gene; V was cut back by 11 bases and J by 4 bases. CDR1 and CDR2 from the germline V gene are ENHRY and SYGVKD. CDR3 length: 12 residues. CDR3 nucleotides: TGTGCCGCCAGCGGGAGTTCAGATACGCAGTATTTT. Protein sequence: CAASGSSDTQYF.

The rearrangement uses TRBV7-9 and TRBJ1-2, with 8 bases fitting TRBD1. V trimming: 8 bases; J trimming: 4 bases; junction bases outside the gene matches: 12. Germline CDR1 SEHNR, CDR2 FQNEAQ (reference sequence). CDR3 length: 15 residues. Here the CDR3 DNA reads TGTGCCAGCCAACAGCTAGGGGACAGGCTCTATGGCTACACCTTC. The encoded protein is CASQQLGDRLYGYTF.

The rearrangement joins TRBV5-1 to TRBJ1-2; no firm D call. CDR1 and CDR2 (germline): SGHRS, YFSETQ. The CDR3 is 14 amino acids. The germline V and J ends were trimmed by 6 bases and 2 bases, with 14 bases remaining between them. CDR3 sequence: CASTPSVLNYGYTF. CDR3 coding DNA: TGCGCCAGCACCCCTTCCGTCCTCAACTATGGCTACACCTTC.

The chain links TRBV28 to TRBJ1-1; D remains unclear. Germline loops: CDR1 MDHEN, CDR2 SYDVKM. This CDR3 has 14 amino acids. Between the trimmed V and J ends, which lost 6 bases and 0 bases, there was a span of 11 bases. This CDR3 is CASSPQRLNTEAFF. CDR3 coding DNA: TGTGCCAGCAGCCCCCAGCGTCTGAACACTGAAGCTTTCTTT.

This clone has just a few counts. The chain is built from TRBV6-1 and TRBJ2-2; D perhaps matches TRBD1 (5 bases). The germline CDR1 and CDR2 sequences are MNHNS and SASEGT. This CDR3 has 15 amino acids. The ends were cut back, 8 bases at V and 3 bases at J, with 16 bases in the middle. CDR3 DNA sequence: TGTGCCAGCCCGCCGGCGGACACCTACACCGGGGAGCTGTTTTTT. Protein: CASPPADTYTGELFF.

The chain links TRBV9 to TRBJ2-6; possible D gene TRBD2, 5 bases. The CDR3 loop spans 13 amino acids. Trimming removed 5 bases at V and 3 bases at J, with 6 bases between. Germline V gene sequence: CDR1 SGDLS, CDR2 YYNGEE. CDR3 DNA: TGTGCCAGCAGAGAGGGTGGGGCCAACGTCCTGACTTTC. This gives the protein CASREGGANVLTF.

The rearrangement joins TRBV6-1 to TRBJ1-2; D call uncertain. This CDR3 is built from 11 residues. The V and J ends lost 4 bases and 5 bases respectively, with 5 bases between them. Germline V gene sequence: CDR1 MNHNS, CDR2 SASEGT. The CDR3 is CASSGPYGYTF. CDR3 nucleotides: TGTGCCAGCAGTGGGCCTTATGGCTACACCTTC.

The CDR3 loop reads CAWWTGGAAEAFF. The DNA of the CDR3 is TGTGCCTGGTGGACAGGGGGCGCGGCTGAAGCTTTCTTT. This chain uses TRBV30 with TRBJ1-1; 11 bases line up with TRBD1. The germline V gene encodes CDR1 GTSNPN and CDR2 SVGIG (reference sequence). V trimming: 5 bases; J trimming: 6 bases; junction bases outside the gene matches: 5. The CDR3 is 13 amino acids.

This chain connects TRBV7-2 to TRBJ2-5; the match to TRBD2 covers 8 bases. The germline CDR1 and CDR2 sequences are SGHTA and FQGNSA. The ends lost 2 bases at V and 3 bases at J; junction bases unmatched: 2. CDR3 length equals 14 residues. As DNA, the CDR3 is TGTGCCAGCAGCTTAACTAGCGGAAAAGAGACCCAGTACTTC. Translation gives CASSLTSGKETQYF.

This chain links TRBV9 with TRBJ2-3; 10 positions agree with TRBD2. This CDR3 is 17 amino acids long. The germline CDR1 and CDR2 sequences are SGDLS and YYNGEE. V was pared by 4 bases and J by 1 base, with 9 bases of the junction left unmatched. The CDR3, as DNA: TGTGCCAGCAGCCCGGCCCCCGGGACTAGCGGCACAGATACGCAGTATTTT. Translated: CASSPAPGTSGTDTQYF.